This TCR beta chain was retrieved from a study of sequential checkpoint blockade in melanoma (dated 2019 in TCRdb). Regarding the study in general: Patients were randomized 1:1 to first-line nivolumab followed by ipilimumab (arm A) or ipilimumab followed by nivolumab (arm B). Maintenance nivolumab came after both trial sequences. DNA from approximately 88 pretreatment melanoma tumor samples was subjected to TCRbeta immunosequencing. Around 20 patients had matched tumor biopsies taken before treatment and at week 13, after single-agent nivolumab (arm A) or ipilimumab (arm B). In about 83% of the matched pre- and post-treatment tumor biopsy pairs, both biopsies came from the same lesion. The full study reports these points: In the nivolumab-first arm (arm A), pretreatment tumor TIL clonality was associated with response (P = .04). Within-arm analyses of tumor T-cell fraction were constrained by small sample sizes and reduced statistical power. PD-L1 staining and CD8+ T-cell counts correlated with tumor T-cell fraction and clonality, whereas mutational load did not. The response-prediction model combining TCR metrics and mutation burden needs validation in larger, independent patient cohorts. Clinical benefit was about 30 times more likely to be achieved by patients whose tumor T-cell fraction and clonality increased by week 13.

This clone occurred many times. It lacks a known antigen. No clone much larger than this one lies a single base away; base qualities are absent. The treatment or condition label on this specimen signifies: randomized to nivolumab then ipilimumab (arm A) or the reverse (arm B). None of the trial patients had been given prior DNA-damaging chemotherapy. Samples came from patients with melanoma in CheckMate 064, a randomized, open-label phase II trial of sequential checkpoint blockade. Tumor TCR sequencing used genomic DNA from formalin-fixed paraffin-embedded (FFPE) tissue samples. TCRbeta CDR3 regions were immunosequenced from genomic DNA with the immunoSEQ Assay. Prior to high-throughput sequencing, genomic DNA was amplified by bias-controlled multiplex PCR. The original pipeline was this. To quantify the absolute abundance of each unique TCRbeta CDR3 region, the sequences were collapsed and filtered. Clonality, defined as 1 minus Pielou's evenness, was calculated using productive rearrangements only. Tumor T-cell fraction was calculated by normalizing TCRbeta template counts to usable DNA, which was estimated from several housekeeping genes. A previously published method was used to identify clones with significantly greater frequencies in on-treatment samples than in baseline samples. Drawn from immuneACCESS, this table holds only the in-frame rearrangements with V and J called that TCRdb kept. Clones are partly lost; checked studies trace under half to an unresolved V gene and leave the rest unexplained. V, J and clone size derive from that table, while D and trimming were established from the DNA sequence. In this sample the table shows several thousand clones, around 21% of which occur a single time. Together, the top ten hold 7% to 9% of the sample.

This clonotype was obtained from a human donor with melanoma. Material: tumor tissue (inferred from file names), obtained from a patient given nivolumab and ipilimumab in sequence.

In nucleotides, the sequence is TGTGCCAGCAGCCGCCTTAAACACATGAACACTGAAGCTTTCTTT. This sequence encodes CASSRLKHMNTEAFF. The V and J segments used are TRBV11-3 and TRBJ1-1, with the D segment identity uncertain. The CDR1 and CDR2 encoded by the germline V gene are SGHNT and YENEEA. V is shortened by 5 bases, J by 0 bases, and the region joining them spans 13 bases. From cysteine to phenylalanine, the CDR3 is 15 amino acids long. The sequence is cut down to CDR3 DNA, 45 bases in frame from base 1.